A single sample gave rise to the 30 T cell receptor beta chains below, sequenced in a study of blood T cell repertoires in COVID-19. Sequenced by immunoSEQ multiplex PCR; TCRdb stores in-frame clones only, minus some. Among roughly 90,000 clones listed, roughly 80% were seen once. Sequencing used peripheral blood. The receptors originated from a woman in her 70s with acute or convalescent COVID-19.

The chain couples TRBV27 to TRBJ1-1; D is ambiguous. This CDR3 contains 13 residues. The V and J ends lost 3 bases and 0 bases respectively, with 5 bases between them. From germline, CDR1 is MNHEY and CDR2 SMNVEV (reference sequence). CDR3 protein: CASSLQVNTEAFF. CDR3 in DNA: TGTGCCAGCAGTTTGCAGGTGAACACTGAAGCTTTCTTT.

V and J are TRBV28 and TRBJ1-1, with D hard to call. Germline-derived CDR1 and CDR2 are MDHEN and SYDVKM. The CDR3 spans 15 residues. The germline V and J ends were trimmed by 6 bases and 4 bases, with 18 bases remaining between them. CDR3 bases: TGTGCCAGCAGGGCTCCGGGATCTCAAGGCACTGAAGCTTTCTTT. This gives the protein CASRAPGSQGTEAFF.

The chain uses TRBV5-6 and TRBJ2-2; D gene uncertain. The germline V gene has CDR1 SGHDT and CDR2 YYEEEE. V was trimmed by 1 base and J by 2 bases, leaving 6 bases between them. The CDR3 extends over 14 amino acids. The CDR3 region has the DNA TGTGCCAGCAGCTTGTTCCGTAACACCGGGGAGCTGTTTTTT. Its translation is CASSLFRNTGELFF.

V usage is TRBV7-9 and J usage is TRBJ1-1; no clear D. Germline V gene data show CDR1 as SEHNR and CDR2 as FQNEAQ (reference sequence). CDR3 length: 11 amino acids. V was pared by 4 bases and J by 4 bases, with 4 bases between. In nucleotides, the CDR3 is TGTGCCAGCAGCTCATTCACTGAAGCTTTCTTT. It yields the protein CASSSFTEAFF.

This clone was seen just once. The chain links TRBV3-1 (or the pseudogene TRBV3-2) to TRBJ2-7; TRBD2 matches at 14 bases. The CDR3 extends over 19 amino acids. The germline CDR1 and CDR2 sequences are LGHDT and YNNKEL (reference sequence). V dropped 3 bases and J dropped 0; count of bases not matched to a gene: 10. Here the CDR3 DNA reads TGTGCCAGCAGCCACGGGGGGACTAGCGGGGGTTTATGCTCCTACGAGCAGTACTTC. It translates to CASSHGGTSGGLCSYEQYF.

This clone was counted only a few times. The chain links TRBV2 to TRBJ2-3; D is perhaps TRBD2 (5 bases). Per the germline V gene, CDR1 is SNHLY and CDR2 is FYNNEI. Trimming cost V 2 bases and J 1 base, with 10 bases left between them. CDR3 size: 15 residues. For the CDR3, the DNA is TGTGCCAGCAGTGAATTACGCGGGCGCACAGATACGCAGTATTTT. Translating it yields CASSELRGRTDTQYF.

V usage is TRBV5-4 and J usage is TRBJ2-1; D possibly corresponds to TRBD1 (5 bases). Germline V CDR1 and CDR2: SGHNT, YYREEE (reference sequence). With 0 bases removed from V and 5 bases from J, the gap between germline ends came to 9 bases. This CDR3 contains 14 residues. CDR3 loop: CASSLGGRNNEQFF. The CDR3 nucleotides read TGTGCCAGCAGCTTGGGGGGCAGAAACAATGAGCAGTTCTTC.

With regard to this clone: In the same sample, other DNA sequences code for this CDR3. In nucleotides, the CDR3 is TGTGCCAGCAGCTTAGATCGGGCCGGGGAGCTGTTTTTT. Amino acids: CASSLDRAGELFF. The chain joins TRBV11-2 to TRBJ2-2; no reliable D call. Trimming pared 0 bases from V and 6 bases from J, leaving 5 bases between. There are 13 residues in the CDR3. Germline values: CDR1 SGHAT, CDR2 FQNNGV.

This clone was found once. J is TRBJ1-1 and V is TRBV5-1; tentatively, D is TRBD1 (5 bases). Trimming shortened V by 0 bases and J by 3 bases, and 15 bases separated the two germline ends. CDR3 length: 16 residues. In germline, CDR1 is SGHRS, CDR2 YFSETQ. The CDR3 sequence: CASSLAEAGKDTEAFF. The CDR3 DNA reads TGCGCCAGCAGCTTGGCCGAGGCAGGGAAAGACACTGAAGCTTTCTTT.

The V gene is TRBV28, the J gene TRBJ1-2; TRBD1 matches 7 bases. J lost 2 bases, V lost 6 bases, and 6 bases had no gene match. The CDR3 contains 14 residues. CDR1 is MDHEN and CDR2 is SYDVKM in the germline V gene. CDR3 DNA: TGTGCCAGCAGCCTAGGACAGGCAAACTATGGCTACACCTTC. Translation gives CASSLGQANYGYTF.

This chain connects TRBV28 to TRBJ2-3; weak D call: TRBD2 (6 bases). The V end was cut by 5 bases, the J end by 1 base, with 10 bases between. The germline CDR1 and CDR2 sequences are MDHEN and SYDVKM. The CDR3 extends over 14 amino acids. The CDR3 reads CASSGQRGTDTQYF. The CDR3 DNA sequence: TGTGCCAGCAGTGGCCAGCGGGGCACAGATACGCAGTATTTT.

The genes are TRBV30 and TRBJ2-1; D remains unclear. The CDR3 runs to 13 residues. Germline CDR1 GTSNPN, CDR2 SVGIG (reference sequence). Deletions cut 2 bases from V and 4 bases from J, with 9 bases between. CDR3 nucleotide sequence: TGTGCCTGGAGTTCCAACAGATACAATGAGCAGTTCTTC. This encodes CAWSSNRYNEQFF.

The chain joins TRBV28 to TRBJ2-3; 9 bases map to TRBD2. The CDR3 covers 16 residues. From germline, CDR1 is MDHEN and CDR2 SYDVKM. J gave up 2 bases and V 3 bases, and 6 bases lay outside the gene matches. This CDR3 is CASSFLAGALTDTQYF. CDR3 bases: TGTGCCAGCAGTTTTTTAGCGGGGGCTCTCACAGATACGCAGTATTTT.

This clone turned up a few times. The chain uses TRBV5-4 and TRBJ1-3, with a weak D call TRBD1 (5 bases). The germline gives CDR1 SGHNT, CDR2 YYREEE (reference sequence). Trimming pared 0 bases from V and 4 bases from J, leaving 11 bases between. This CDR3 is 15 amino acids long. The CDR3, as DNA: TGTGCCAGCAGCTTGGGTTCGGCAGGGGGAAACACCATATATTTT. This codes for CASSLGSAGGNTIYF.

This clone was detected only a few times. V and J are TRBV7-8 and TRBJ2-1; the D gene is possibly TRBD1 (5 bases). V shed 7 bases and J shed 2 bases, with 15 bases lying between them. In germline, CDR1 is SGHVS, CDR2 FQNEAQ. The CDR3 has 15 amino acids. The CDR3 loop reads CASTDPLGAYNEQFF. The DNA for the CDR3 is TGTGCCAGCACCGACCCCTTAGGGGCCTACAATGAGCAGTTCTTC.

This chain links TRBV7-6 with TRBJ2-7; 8 bases align to TRBD2. The CDR3 spans 15 residues. Germline loops: CDR1 SGHVS, CDR2 FNYEAQ. The J segment lost 1 base and the V segment lost 4 bases, leaving 6 bases of the junction unmatched. CDR3 loop: CASSSLAGLSYEQYF. For the CDR3, the DNA is TGTGCCAGCAGCTCCCTAGCGGGTCTGTCCTACGAGCAGTACTTC.

The chain employs TRBV5-4 and TRBJ2-3, with 8 nucleotides matching TRBD1. CDR3 length: 15 residues. The J segment lost 3 bases and the V segment lost 2 bases, leaving 5 bases of the junction unmatched. Germline CDR1 reads SGHNT; CDR2 reads YYREEE (reference sequence). The CDR3 sequence is CASSFDQGATDTQYF. CDR3 DNA sequence: TGTGCCAGCAGCTTTGACCAGGGGGCAACAGATACGCAGTATTTT.

The chain carries TRBV2 and TRBJ1-1; D ambiguous. The CDR3 extends over 12 amino acids. The V end lost 6 bases, the J end lost 3 bases, and 8 bases lay between the germline ends. The germline V gene encodes CDR1 SNHLY and CDR2 FYNNEI. In nucleotides, the CDR3 is TGTGCCAGCAGCCGAGGGCACACTGAAGCTTTCTTT. This sequence encodes CASSRGHTEAFF.

The J gene is TRBJ2-1, the V gene TRBV7-7, with TRBD2 matching over 13 bases. J gave up 10 bases and V 5 bases, and 5 bases lay outside the gene matches. In germline, CDR1 is SSHAT, CDR2 FNYEAQ (reference sequence). The CDR3 contains 14 residues. The CDR3 sequence is CASSHGTSGNEQFF. In DNA, the CDR3 is TGTGCCAGCAGCCACGGGACTAGCGGGAACGAGCAGTTCTTC.

The V gene is TRBV27, the J gene TRBJ1-1; the D is unclear. Germline CDR1 MNHEY, CDR2 SMNVEV (reference sequence). CDR3 length: 14 residues. The V and J ends lost 6 bases and 5 bases respectively, with 16 bases between them. The chain's CDR3 is CASRPGAGVTEAFF. CDR3 DNA: TGTGCCAGCAGGCCGGGAGCTGGGGTAACTGAAGCTTTCTTT.

The chain employs TRBV12-3 or TRBV12-4 and TRBJ1-2; D uncertain. V lost 3 bases to trimming and J lost 7 bases, with 12 bases between them. The CDR3 is 13 residues long. The CDR3 reads CASSFGRIGGYTF. CDR3 coding DNA: TGTGCCAGCAGTTTCGGCAGGATCGGTGGCTACACCTTC.

The genes are TRBV7-8 and TRBJ2-1; TRBD2 matches 13 bases. CDR1 and CDR2 from the germline V gene are SGHVS and FQNEAQ. The CDR3 spans 16 residues. After removal of 5 bases from V and 2 bases from J, the junction contained 3 bases not matched to a gene. CDR3 nucleotides: TGTGCCAGCAGCGGGGGACTAGCGGGACCCTACAATGAGCAGTTCTTC. The encoded protein is CASSGGLAGPYNEQFF.

The chain employs TRBV2 and TRBJ2-3; 10 bases align to TRBD2. Germline assignment: CDR1 SNHLY and CDR2 FYNNEI. After removal of 4 bases from V and 5 bases from J, the junction contained 6 bases not matched to a gene. There are 15 residues in the CDR3. CDR3 sequence (DNA): TGTGCCAGCAGTGGGCTAGCGGGAGTGAGAGATACGCAGTATTTT. This sequence encodes CASSGLAGVRDTQYF.

The chain uses TRBV6-1 and TRBJ2-7; D is unresolved. CDR1 is MNHNS and CDR2 is SASEGT in the germline V gene. The CDR3 is made up of 12 amino acids. V was cut by 0 bases and J by 6 bases, with 6 bases left in between. The chain's CDR3 is CASSEARLEQYF. DNA of the CDR3: TGTGCCAGCAGTGAAGCGCGACTCGAGCAGTACTTC.

This clone occurred once. The identical CDR3 is also encoded by other nucleotide sequences in the sample. The genes are TRBV28 and TRBJ2-1, with 9 bases lining up with TRBD1. This CDR3 is built from 13 residues. The junction had 0 bases not matched to a gene; V was cut back by 2 bases and J by 7 bases. Per germline, CDR1 MDHEN and CDR2 SYDVKM. The CDR3 region has the DNA TGTGCCAGCAGTTTAGGGACAGGGAATGAGCAGTTCTTC. Its translation: CASSLGTGNEQFF.

J is TRBJ1-1 and V is TRBV6-2 or TRBV6-3; weak D call: TRBD1 (5 bases). Deletions cut 2 bases from V and 1 base from J, with 8 bases between. Germline values: CDR1 MNHEY, CDR2 SVGEGT. CDR3 size: 14 residues. Here the CDR3 DNA reads TGTGCCAGCAGTTACAAAGGGGCGAACACTGAAGCTTTCTTT. Translating it yields CASSYKGANTEAFF.

The genes are TRBV18 and TRBJ1-3, with D uncertain. CDR1 KGHSH and CDR2 LQKENI come from the germline V gene. The CDR3 has 15 amino acids. V lost 1 base and J 1 base, leaving 8 bases between the germline ends. The CDR3 region has the DNA TGTGCCAGCTCACCACGTGGGAGGTCTGGAAACACCATATATTTT. Its translation: CASSPRGRSGNTIYF. Based on the CDR3 plus reference TRBV18 and TRBJ1-3, the full variable domain is NAGVMQNPRHLVRRRGQEARLRCSPMKGHSHVYWYRQLPEEGLKFMVYLQKENIIDESGMPKERFSAEFPKEGPSILRIQQVVRGDSAAYFCASSPRGRSGNTIYFGEGSWLTVV.

This clone was detected only a few times. V gene TRBV5-1 combines with J gene TRBJ2-5; no clear D gene. This CDR3 contains 15 residues. Germline-derived CDR1 and CDR2 are SGHRS and YFSETQ. Trimming took 3 bases from V and 4 from J, leaving 16 bases between them. The CDR3 DNA reads TGCGCCAGCAGCTCCCAGACACTGTCTGGAGAGACCCAGTACTTC. Encoded protein: CASSSQTLSGETQYF. The full variable domain, its missing parts supplied by reference TRBV5-1 and TRBJ2-5, is KAGVTQTPRYLIKTRGQQVTLSCSPISGHRSVSWYQQTPGQGLQFLFEYFSETQRNKGNFPGRFSGRQFSNSRSEMNVSTLELGDSALYLCASSSQTLSGETQYFGPGTRLLVL.

The chain recombines TRBV28 with TRBJ2-7; 10 bases are shared with TRBD1. V shed 6 bases, J shed 5 bases, and the junction held 10 bases outside the gene matches. Germline CDR1 MDHEN, CDR2 SYDVKM. This CDR3 contains 15 residues. DNA for the CDR3: TGTGCCAGCAGAAGATATCCGGGACAGGGGAACGAGCAGTACTTC. Its translation is CASRRYPGQGNEQYF.

The V call is TRBV19, the J call TRBJ1-2; no reliable D call. The germline V gene encodes CDR1 LNHDA and CDR2 SQIVND (reference sequence). The V and J ends lost 8 bases and 6 bases respectively, with 19 bases between them. The CDR3 contains 14 residues. CDR3 in DNA: TGTGCCAGTCAACATCAGAGGGTAGGCGATGGCTACACCTTC. Its protein product is CASQHQRVGDGYTF.